This T cell receptor beta chain was found in a study of OX40 agonist ivuxolimab in advanced cancers. Study-level results: The study observed clonal expansion of CD4+ and CD8+ blood T cells by week 6 at 0.1 to 3.0 mg/kg. Individuals who were partial responders at 0.1-3.0 mg/kg had clonal expansion that ranked among the lowest.

TCRdb's table, derived via immunoSEQ multiplex PCR, lists solely in-frame clones and lacks some. The profile shows tens of thousands of clones, about 85% of them singletons. The CDR3 spans 13 residues. V gave up 4 bases and J gave up 4 bases, with 9 bases separating them. Looked up from germline, CDR1 is SGHRS and CDR2 is YFSETQ. Excluded were patients having autoimmune disease history or systemic immunosuppression. A word on this clone: The antigen is unknown.

The V call is TRBV5-1, the J call TRBJ2-1; no clear D gene. The TCR was taken from an adult with an advanced solid tumor such as melanoma, head and neck, liver or kidney cancer. Sample: CD4+ or CD8+ T cells sorted from blood, taken in a trial of the OX40 agonist ivuxolimab. The CDR3: CASSPVGYNEQFF. The CDR3 coding sequence is TGCGCCAGCAGCCCGGTTGGATACAATGAGCAGTTCTTC. The entire variable domain, with the rest obtained from reference TRBV5-1 and TRBJ2-1, is as follows: KAGVTQTPRYLIKTRGQQVTLSCSPISGHRSVSWYQQTPGQGLQFLFEYFSETQRNKGNFPGRFSGRQFSNSRSEMNVSTLELGDSALYLCASSPVGYNEQFFGPGTRLTVL.